A selection of T cell receptor beta chains follows, all from one sample in a study of T cells in Graves' hyperthyroidism and ophthalmopathy. TCRdb passed the multiplex PCR reads through MiXCR, listing each CDR3 protein once. The sample consists of some 510,000 distinct CDR3 sequences, 35% to 55% of them appearing once. Sequencing input: peripheral blood or thyroid tissue (not recorded which). These receptors all come from a woman under 30 with Graves' hyperthyroidism. CDR3s include the opening cysteine and the closing phenylalanine or tryptophan. The D gene is left open where the match is weak. Clone sizes are given selectively: once, few, many, or a class where the clone is expanded.

J gene: TRBJ2-5; V gene: TRBV2; D gene: TRBD1; clone size: many; CDR3 protein: CASSADRDSRGQETQYF; CDR3 DNA: TGTGCCAGCAGTGCGGACCGGGACAGTAGAGGCCAAGAGACCCAGTACTTC
J gene: TRBJ1-5; V gene: TRBV7-2; D gene: TRBD1; clone size: few; CDR3 protein: CASSPQGSDQPQHF; CDR3 DNA: TGTGCCAGCAGCCCACAGGGGTCGGATCAGCCCCAGCATTTT
J gene: TRBJ1-5; V gene: TRBV10-3; D gene: NA; clone size: few; CDR3 protein: CASKGVGGNQPQHF; CDR3 DNA: TGTGCCAGCAAGGGAGTCGGGGGCAATCAGCCCCAGCATTTT
J gene: TRBJ1-6; V gene: TRBV20-1; D gene: NA; clone size: NA; CDR3 protein: CSARDSAGNSPFHF; CDR3 DNA: TGCAGTGCTAGAGATTCCGCAGGGAATTCACCCTTCCACTTT
J gene: TRBJ1-1; V gene: TRBV5-1; D gene: NA; clone size: many; CDR3 protein: CASSLGPLNTEAFF; CDR3 DNA: TGCGCCAGCAGCTTGGGACCGCTGAACACTGAAGCTTTCTTT
J gene: TRBJ1-5; V gene: TRBV6-1; D gene: TRBD1; clone size: few; CDR3 protein: CASNDPGQGWGQPQHF; CDR3 DNA: TGTGCCAGCAACGACCCGGGACAGGGATGGGGTCAGCCCCAGCATTTT
J gene: TRBJ2-7; V gene: TRBV20-1; D gene: NA; clone size: NA; CDR3 protein: CSARERSWGEQYF; CDR3 DNA: TGCAGTGCTAGGGAGCGGTCCTGGGGGGAGCAGTACTTC
J gene: TRBJ2-7; V gene: TRBV25-1; D gene: TRBD2; clone size: NA; CDR3 protein: CASSEGASGNSYEQYF; CDR3 DNA: TGTGCCAGCAGTGAAGGGGCTAGCGGGAACTCCTACGAGCAGTACTTC
J gene: TRBJ1-5; V gene: TRBV2; D gene: TRBD1; clone size: NA; CDR3 protein: CASSLDRGLGNQPQHF; CDR3 DNA: TGTGCCAGCAGTTTAGATAGGGGGCTTGGCAATCAGCCCCAGCATTTT
J gene: TRBJ2-7; V gene: TRBV19; D gene: TRBD2; clone size: few; CDR3 protein: CASSISGAPYEQYF; CDR3 DNA: TGTGCCAGTAGTATCAGCGGGGCTCCCTACGAGCAGTACTTC
J gene: TRBJ2-5; V gene: TRBV2; D gene: NA; clone size: NA; CDR3 protein: CASILTATKETQYF; CDR3 DNA: TGTGCCAGCATCCTGACAGCTACCAAAGAGACCCAGTACTTC
J gene: TRBJ2-7; V gene: TRBV10-3; D gene: TRBD2; clone size: NA; CDR3 protein: CASSERTRGVYEQYF; CDR3 DNA: TGTGCCAGCAGTGAAAGGACTAGAGGGGTCTACGAGCAGTACTTC
J gene: TRBJ1-2; V gene: TRBV7-9; D gene: TRBD1; clone size: NA; CDR3 protein: CASSLGQGGSYTF; CDR3 DNA: TGTGCCAGCAGCTTAGGGCAGGGGGGAAGCTACACCTTC
J gene: TRBJ1-3; V gene: TRBV20-1; D gene: NA; clone size: few; CDR3 protein: CSADRGSTIYF; CDR3 DNA: TGCAGTGCTGATAGAGGAAGCACCATATATTTT
J gene: TRBJ2-5; V gene: TRBV29-1; D gene: TRBD2; clone size: few; CDR3 protein: CSVEDRLAGRHRGETQYF; CDR3 DNA: TGCAGCGTTGAAGATCGGCTAGCGGGTCGACACCGTGGGGAGACCCAGTACTTC
J gene: TRBJ1-1; V gene: TRBV19; D gene: NA; clone size: many; CDR3 protein: CASRDGLHTEAFF; CDR3 DNA: TGTGCCAGCCGAGACGGGTTGCACACTGAAGCTTTCTTT
J gene: TRBJ2-7; V gene: TRBV20-1; D gene: TRBD2; clone size: NA; CDR3 protein: CSARGGSFYEQYF; CDR3 DNA: TGCAGTGCTCGTGGCGGGAGCTTCTACGAGCAGTACTTC
J gene: TRBJ1-1; V gene: TRBV7-6; D gene: NA; clone size: NA; CDR3 protein: CASSLTAGAFF; CDR3 DNA: TGTGCCAGCAGCTTAACGGCGGGAGCTTTCTTT
J gene: TRBJ1-4; V gene: TRBV20-1; D gene: NA; clone size: NA; CDR3 protein: CSAKRPSGSEKLFF; CDR3 DNA: TGCAGTGCCAAGCGTCCCAGCGGCAGCGAAAAACTGTTTTTT
J gene: TRBJ2-7; V gene: TRBV7-3; D gene: TRBD2; clone size: NA; CDR3 protein: CASGRDNTEIYEQYF; CDR3 DNA: TGTGCCAGCGGGAGGGATAACACTGAGATCTACGAGCAGTACTTC
J gene: TRBJ2-6; V gene: TRBV2; D gene: TRBD1; clone size: NA; CDR3 protein: CARKGYSGTAYSGANVLTF; CDR3 DNA: TGTGCCAGGAAAGGTTATAGTGGGACAGCATACTCTGGGGCCAACGTCCTGACTTTC
J gene: TRBJ1-1; V gene: TRBV12-3/TRBV12-4; D gene: TRBD1; clone size: NA; CDR3 protein: CASSLGQVGTEAFF; CDR3 DNA: TGTGCCAGCAGTTTGGGACAGGTCGGCACTGAAGCTTTCTTT
J gene: TRBJ2-2; V gene: TRBV7-2; D gene: NA; clone size: once; CDR3 protein: CASSATSGELFF; CDR3 DNA: TGTGCCAGCAGCGCAACTAGCGGGGAGCTGTTTTTT
J gene: TRBJ2-6; V gene: TRBV29-1; D gene: NA; clone size: NA; CDR3 protein: CSVGGGFSGANVLTF; CDR3 DNA: TGCAGCGTCGGCGGAGGGTTTTCTGGGGCCAACGTCCTGACTTTC
J gene: TRBJ2-7; V gene: TRBV10-3; D gene: TRBD2; clone size: NA; CDR3 protein: CAIGGERLLEQYF; CDR3 DNA: TGTGCCATCGGGGGGGAGAGGCTGCTCGAGCAGTACTTC
J gene: TRBJ2-3; V gene: TRBV14; D gene: TRBD1; clone size: NA; CDR3 protein: CASSHRGGIADTQYF; CDR3 DNA: TGTGCCAGCAGCCATAGAGGGGGCATTGCAGATACGCAGTATTTT
J gene: TRBJ1-5; V gene: TRBV6-1; D gene: NA; clone size: NA; CDR3 protein: CASRERCSNQPQHF; CDR3 DNA: TGTGCCAGCAGGGAACGGTGCTCCAATCAGCCCCAGCATTTT
J gene: TRBJ1-5; V gene: TRBV2; D gene: TRBD1; clone size: NA; CDR3 protein: CASSRIWDRDSNQPQHF; CDR3 DNA: TGTGCCAGCAGCCGCATATGGGACAGGGATAGCAATCAGCCCCAGCATTTT
J gene: TRBJ1-1; V gene: TRBV2; D gene: NA; clone size: NA; CDR3 protein: CASGMVLNTEAFF; CDR3 DNA: TGTGCCAGCGGGATGGTTTTAAACACTGAAGCTTTCTTT
J gene: TRBJ2-7; V gene: TRBV6-5; D gene: TRBD2; clone size: NA; CDR3 protein: CASSYSGTSRDEQYF; CDR3 DNA: TGTGCCAGCAGTTACTCCGGGACTAGCAGAGACGAGCAGTACTTC
J gene: TRBJ1-1; V gene: TRBV20-1; D gene: NA; clone size: few; CDR3 protein: CSARDRAWNTEAFF; CDR3 DNA: TGCAGTGCTAGAGACAGGGCCTGGAACACTGAAGCTTTCTTT
J gene: TRBJ1-2; V gene: TRBV25-1; D gene: NA; clone size: NA; CDR3 protein: CASVDHRANYGYTF; CDR3 DNA: TGTGCCAGCGTTGATCACCGGGCTAACTATGGCTACACCTTC